Listed here is a single T cell receptor (beta chain). V was pared by 5 bases and J by 3 bases, with 15 bases between. The CDR3 sequence is 15 residues long. Germline V gene sequence: CDR1 SGHNT, CDR2 YYREEE (reference sequence). In the original processing: ImmunoSEQ only sent back junction sequences with no quality scores, so filtering was done differently. Profiling relied on immunoSEQ multiplex PCR, and the TCRdb table lists in-frame clones only, not all of them. V and J calls plus clone size are reproduced from that table; the DNA served to infer D and trimming. The sample includes 980,000 or so clones, roughly 72% of them seen just once. The data were obtained in a study of shared clonotypes between healthy human individuals.

This chain uses TRBV5-4 with TRBJ2-1; possibly TRBD1 for D (6 bases). The sequence was collected from a man between 18 and 35 years old in good health. The sample was memory CD4+ T cells sorted from blood. Subset reported: CD45RA-negative fraction. The CDR3 is CASRVDSLSYNEQFF. For the CDR3, the DNA is TGTGCCAGCAGGGTGGACAGTCTCAGCTACAATGAGCAGTTCTTC.